This TCR beta chain came from a study of OX40 agonist ivuxolimab in advanced cancers. V was trimmed by 3 bases and J by 12 bases, leaving 15 bases between them. Germline-derived CDR1 and CDR2 are WNHNN and SYGVQD (reference sequence). The CDR3 has 12 amino acids. The table came from immunoSEQ multiplex PCR; TCRdb's copy has only in-frame clones and leaves some out. Of some 75,000 clones detected, roughly 90% appear once; the ten largest clones hold 0.72%. This receptor was taken from an adult with an advanced solid tumor such as melanoma, head and neck, liver or kidney cancer. The source was CD4+ or CD8+ T cells sorted from blood, collected in a trial of the OX40 agonist ivuxolimab. J is TRBJ2-7 and V is TRBV10-1, with D tentatively TRBD2 (6 bases). The CDR3, as DNA: TGCGCCAGCAGTGATAATTCGGGGGTAAGGTACTTC. Protein: CASSDNSGVRYF.